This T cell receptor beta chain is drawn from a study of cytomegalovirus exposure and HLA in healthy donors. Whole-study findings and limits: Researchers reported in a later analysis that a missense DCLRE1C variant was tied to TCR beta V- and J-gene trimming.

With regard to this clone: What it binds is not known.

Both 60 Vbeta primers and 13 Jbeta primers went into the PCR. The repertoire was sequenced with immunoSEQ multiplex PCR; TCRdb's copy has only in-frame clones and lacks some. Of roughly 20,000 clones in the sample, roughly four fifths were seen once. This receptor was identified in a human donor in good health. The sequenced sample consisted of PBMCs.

CDR3 bases: TGTGCCAGCAGCAACGGAGTCGAGCAGTACTTC. The encoded protein is CASSNGVEQYF. The chain couples TRBV7-9 to TRBJ2-7; D is undetermined. CDR1 is SEHNR and CDR2 is FQNEAQ in the germline V gene (reference sequence). Trimming took off 5 bases at V and 6 bases at J, with 8 bases between the two ends. The CDR3 extends over 11 amino acids.